These 12 T cell receptor beta chains were all obtained from the same sample, sequenced in a study of T-cell memory formation after mild COVID-19. TCRdb reprocessed the 5' RACE reads via MiXCR and lists one record per CDR3 protein. The top ten clones hold less than 15% of a sample with 150,000 or so distinct CDR3 sequences, around 13% of them seen once. The sample taken for sequencing was PBMCs or a T cell subset sorted from them (not recorded which). Receptors were obtained from an adult woman who had mild COVID-19 (a few samples of this study predate the infection). Cell type and time point are not known.

This clonotype was found a few times. The rearrangement joins TRBV18 to TRBJ2-3, with 11 nucleotides matching TRBD2. With 8 bases clipped from V and 6 bases from J, the junction kept 10 bases outside the gene matches. Germline-derived CDR1 and CDR2 are KGHSH and LQKENI. This CDR3 contains 15 residues. CDR3 region: CASPPSGGFRDTQYF. The CDR3 DNA reads TGTGCCAGCCCCCCTAGCGGGGGGTTTCGTGATACGCAGTATTTT.

Ten or more counts support this clonotype. The chain carries TRBV7-8 and TRBJ2-7, with 7 nucleotides matching TRBD2. Trimming at V came to 7 bases and at J to 2 bases, leaving 8 bases not matched to a gene. This CDR3 contains 14 residues. In germline, CDR1 is SGHVS, CDR2 FQNEAQ. This chain's CDR3 is CASTSGREPYEQYF. CDR3 DNA: TGTGCCAGCACAAGCGGGCGGGAGCCCTACGAGCAGTACTTC.

The V and J genes are TRBV3-1 and TRBJ2-5, with 9 bases matching TRBD2. Germline trimming cut 3 bases from V and 4 bases from J; bases unmatched to any gene: 6. In germline, CDR1 is LGHDT, CDR2 YNNKEL (reference sequence). The CDR3 spans 15 residues. CDR3 nucleotide sequence: TGTGCCAGCAGCCAGGCTAGCGGGGATGGAGAGACCCAGTACTTC. Protein sequence: CASSQASGDGETQYF.

There are a few counts of this clonotype. The chain joins TRBV12-3 or TRBV12-4 to TRBJ2-1; 7 bases line up with TRBD1. The CDR3 extends over 17 amino acids. V was clipped by 5 bases and J by 1 base; unmatched bases: 11. DNA of the CDR3: TGTGCCAGCAGTGGCCTACGGGGACAGCGTTCCTACAATGAGCAGTTCTTC. Residues: CASSGLRGQRSYNEQFF.

This clonotype was seen many times. The rearrangement links TRBV7-2 to TRBJ2-1, with 10 bases fitting TRBD2. The germline CDR1 and CDR2 sequences are SGHTA and FQGNSA. This CDR3 has 16 amino acids. With 3 bases clipped from V and 0 bases from J, the junction kept 2 bases outside the gene matches. The DNA for the CDR3 is TGTGCCAGCAGCTTCGCTAGCGGGGGCTCCTACAATGAGCAGTTCTTC. It translates to CASSFASGGSYNEQFF.

This clonotype was recorded a few times. The chain carries TRBV5-1 and TRBJ2-7; 10 nucleotides match TRBD1. The CDR3 loop spans 16 amino acids. The germline V gene encodes CDR1 SGHRS and CDR2 YFSETQ. V lost 4 bases, J lost 5 bases, and 12 bases stayed unmatched. The CDR3 DNA follows: TGCGCCAGCAGCCCGGACAGTCCCGGGACAGGGGACGAGCAGTACTTC. It encodes CASSPDSPGTGDEQYF. Full variable domain (missing parts from reference TRBV5-1 and TRBJ2-7): KAGVTQTPRYLIKTRGQQVTLSCSPISGHRSVSWYQQTPGQGLQFLFEYFSETQRNKGNFPGRFSGRQFSNSRSEMNVSTLELGDSALYLCASSPDSPGTGDEQYFGPGTRLTVT.

The chain joins TRBV7-6 to TRBJ2-1, with D unclear. This CDR3 has 10 residues. V gave up 3 bases and J gave up 10 bases, with 4 bases separating them. Germline CDR1 is SGHVS and CDR2 is FNYEAQ. This CDR3 is CASSFMEQFF. The CDR3, as DNA: TGTGCCAGCAGCTTCATGGAGCAGTTCTTC.

Only a few counts were recorded for this clonotype. The chain links TRBV6-5 to TRBJ2-7; D call uncertain. Germline values: CDR1 MNHEY, CDR2 SVGAGI. The CDR3 length is 15 residues. V was trimmed by 0 bases and J by 6 bases, leaving 15 bases between them. The CDR3 is CASSYSGLNLGEQYF. The CDR3 nucleotides read TGTGCCAGCAGTTACTCGGGTCTGAACCTGGGCGAGCAGTACTTC.

This clonotype has a handful of counts. J is TRBJ2-7 and V is TRBV12-3 or TRBV12-4; D gene uncertain. Trimming left V 2 bases short and J 3 bases short, with 8 bases between. This CDR3 region has 13 residues. As DNA, the CDR3 is TGTGCCAGCAGTTTATTGTCCAGCTACGAGCAGTACTTC. It specifies CASSLLSSYEQYF.

The chain couples TRBV6-1 to TRBJ2-7; 7 bases are a match to TRBD2. Germline loops: CDR1 MNHNS, CDR2 SASEGT. CDR3 length equals 15 residues. V lost 1 base and J lost 0; bases outside the gene matches: 3. CDR3 nucleotides: TGTGCCAGCAGTGAAGGGGGGGGAAGCTCCTACGAGCAGTACTTC. Protein sequence: CASSEGGGSSYEQYF.

The J gene is TRBJ2-2, the V gene TRBV9; the D gene is possibly TRBD2 (6 bases). Germline V gene sequence: CDR1 SGDLS, CDR2 YYNGEE. The CDR3 is 16 residues long. V lost 0 bases and J 4 bases, leaving 13 bases between the germline ends. CDR3 in amino acids: CASSVAMGLLTGELFF. CDR3 nucleotide sequence: TGTGCCAGCAGCGTAGCTATGGGACTCCTCACCGGGGAGCTGTTTTTT.

The chain recombines TRBV7-8 with TRBJ2-1; D gene ambiguous. Germline values: CDR1 SGHVS, CDR2 FQNEAQ. CDR3 size: 17 residues. V was trimmed by 5 bases and J by 0 bases, leaving 17 bases between them. CDR3 amino acids: CASSDSIGRRSYNEQFF. DNA for the CDR3: TGTGCCAGCAGCGATTCAATAGGGCGGCGCTCCTACAATGAGCAGTTCTTC.